This note documents a single TCR beta chain sequence. What it binds is not known. A single record per CDR3 protein comes from TCRdb applying MiXCR to the reads. The data show some 99,000 distinct CDR3 sequences, around 31% seen once. This specimen belongs to a study of T cell repertoires in cytomegalovirus infection. In the study overall: Peptides in the study included HLA-C-restricted and HLA-B-restricted CMV epitopes.

V gave up 3 bases and J gave up 9 bases, with 6 bases separating them. This CDR3 is 11 amino acids long. In germline, CDR1 is KGHSH, CDR2 LQKENI. The chain couples TRBV18 to TRBJ2-1, with D perhaps assigned TRBD1 or TRBD2 (5 bases each). The origin of this receptor is a human donor in good health (CMV status not recorded). Some clones in this sample may be carry-over from other donors' samples. This material consisted of CD8+ T cells from cultured PBMCs, taken from culture after CMV antigen stimulation. The CDR3 here is CASSPGTEQFF. CDR3 DNA: TGTGCCAGCTCACCGGGGACTGAGCAGTTCTTC.